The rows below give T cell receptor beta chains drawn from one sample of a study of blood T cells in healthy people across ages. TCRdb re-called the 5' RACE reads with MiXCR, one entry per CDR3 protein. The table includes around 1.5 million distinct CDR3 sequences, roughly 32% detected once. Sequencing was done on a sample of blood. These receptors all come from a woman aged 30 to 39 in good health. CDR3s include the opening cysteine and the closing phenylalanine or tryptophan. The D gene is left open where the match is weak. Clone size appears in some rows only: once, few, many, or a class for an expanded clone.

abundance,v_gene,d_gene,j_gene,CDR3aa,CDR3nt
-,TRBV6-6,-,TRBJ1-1,CASSYGFGRLLTEAFF,TGTGCCAGCAGTTATGGTTTCGGCAGGCTGTTAACCGAAGCTTTCTTT
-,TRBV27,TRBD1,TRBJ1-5,CASSPRQGRDPQHF,TGTGCCAGCAGTCCAAGACAGGGCCGGGATCCCCAGCATTTT
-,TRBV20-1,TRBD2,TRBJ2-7,CSAPWTSGRNEQYF,TGCAGTGCTCCCTGGACTAGCGGGAGAAACGAGCAGTACTTC
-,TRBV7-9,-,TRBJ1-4,CASSLEAGGNEKRFF,TGTGCCAGCAGCTTAGAGGCAGGTGGAAATGAAAAACGGTTTTTT
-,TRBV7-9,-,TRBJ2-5,CASSLRGAEETQYF,TGTGCCAGCAGCTTACGGGGGGCAGAAGAGACCCAGTACTTC
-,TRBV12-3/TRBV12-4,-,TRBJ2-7,CASSLRGLLYEQYF,TGTGCCAGCAGTCTCCGAGGACTTCTCTACGAGCAGTACTTC
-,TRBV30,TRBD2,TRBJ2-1,CAWSVRASGYNEQFF,TGTGCCTGGAGTGTTAGGGCTAGCGGGTACAATGAGCAGTTCTTC
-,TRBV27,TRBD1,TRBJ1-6,CASSVQGSNSPLHF,TGTGCCAGCAGTGTACAGGGGTCAAATTCACCCCTCCACTTT
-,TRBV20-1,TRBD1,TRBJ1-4,CSARVTGEQKLFF,TGCAGTGCTAGAGTCACAGGGGAACAAAAACTGTTTTTT
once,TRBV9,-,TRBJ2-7,CASSPHGANTEQYF,TGTGCCAGCAGCCCACACGGGGCCAACACTGAGCAGTACTTC
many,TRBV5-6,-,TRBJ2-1,CASSRQFNEQFF,TGTGCCAGCAGCCGACAGTTCAATGAGCAGTTCTTC
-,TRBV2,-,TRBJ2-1,CASYREWGNEQFF,TGTGCCAGCTACAGGGAATGGGGAAATGAGCAGTTCTTC
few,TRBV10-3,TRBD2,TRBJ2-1,CAISESLRETNNEQFF,TGTGCCATCAGTGAGTCGCTGCGGGAGACGAACAATGAGCAGTTCTTC
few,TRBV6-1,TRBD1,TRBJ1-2,CASSVGTGGSYGYTF,TGTGCCAGCAGTGTCGGGACAGGGGGCTCCTATGGCTACACCTTC
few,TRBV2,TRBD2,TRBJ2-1,CASSDRPSGGRGRPYNEQFF,TGTGCCAGCAGTGACAGGCCTAGCGGGGGCCGGGGTCGACCCTACAATGAGCAGTTCTTC
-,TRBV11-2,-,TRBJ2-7,CASSYQLGLGGYEQYF,TGTGCCAGCAGCTATCAATTAGGGCTGGGGGGTTACGAGCAGTACTTC
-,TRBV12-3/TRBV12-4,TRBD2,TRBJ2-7,CASSFGLAGGRTPYEQYF,TGTGCCAGCAGTTTTGGACTAGCGGGAGGGCGGACCCCCTACGAGCAGTACTTC
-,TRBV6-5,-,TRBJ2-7,CASSYSAGAKEFRPYEQYF,TGTGCCAGCAGTTACTCGGCGGGGGCCAAGGAGTTCCGGCCCTACGAGCAGTACTTC
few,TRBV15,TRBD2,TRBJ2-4,CATSREASGSYIQYF,TGTGCCACCAGCAGAGAGGCTAGCGGGAGTTACATTCAGTACTTC
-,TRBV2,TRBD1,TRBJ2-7,CAMTDRGGREQYF,TGTGCCATGACCGACAGGGGGGGGCGGGAGCAGTACTTC
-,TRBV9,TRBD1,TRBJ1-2,CASSAGGTGPNYGYTF,TGTGCCAGCAGCGCTGGAGGGACAGGGCCCAACTATGGCTACACCTTC